The next 26 T cell receptor beta chains were all read from a single sample in a study of Tregs in tolerant kidney transplant recipients. TCRdb's table, derived via immunoSEQ multiplex PCR, lists solely in-frame clones and lacks some. The table records about 240,000 clones, around 81% of them present only once. Source material: CD4+ T cells from blood. The source is a human donor in good health.

The chain recombines TRBV5-1 with TRBJ2-5; D might be TRBD1 or TRBD2, each matching 6 bases. The ends were cut back, 1 base at V and 4 bases at J, with 11 bases in the middle. Per the germline V gene, CDR1 is SGHRS and CDR2 is YFSETQ. There are 14 residues in the CDR3. CDR3: CASSLTGRIETQYF. Here the CDR3 DNA reads TGCGCCAGCAGCTTGACAGGGAGGATAGAGACCCAGTACTTC.

J is TRBJ1-4 and V is TRBV4-2; 9 bases are a match to TRBD1. The CDR3 length is 16 residues. The germline V gene encodes CDR1 LGHNA and CDR2 YNFKEQ. The J segment lost 6 bases and the V segment lost 2 bases, leaving 7 bases of the junction unmatched. Here the CDR3 reads CASSQTGGGTDEKLFF. The CDR3 DNA is TGTGCCAGCAGCCAAACAGGGGGCGGAACGGATGAAAAACTGTTTTTT.

This chain links TRBV6-5 with TRBJ2-7; TRBD2 might be the D (5 bases). The ends were cut back, 4 bases at V and 3 bases at J, with 7 bases in the middle. Germline assignment: CDR1 MNHEY and CDR2 SVGAGI. The CDR3 is made up of 12 amino acids. The CDR3 region has the DNA TGTGCCAGCAGTTCTCGGGGCTACGAGCAGTACTTC. Amino acid sequence: CASSSRGYEQYF.

This chain links TRBV5-8 with TRBJ2-1; possible D gene TRBD2, 6 bases. The CDR3 runs to 15 residues. Trimming stripped 5 bases from V and 4 bases from J, with 16 bases between. Germline V gene data show CDR1 as SGHTS and CDR2 as YDEGEE. CDR3 DNA sequence: TGTGCCAGCAGAAGGGCCGGGACTGTGTACAATGAGCAGTTCTTC. Protein product: CASRRAGTVYNEQFF.

This chain links TRBV11-2 with TRBJ2-3; D is perhaps TRBD1 or TRBD2 (5 bases each). The V end lost 4 bases, the J end lost 2 bases, and 13 bases lay between the germline ends. This CDR3 spans 15 amino acids. CDR1 is SGHAT and CDR2 is FQNNGV in the germline V gene. DNA of the CDR3: TGTGCCAGCAGCTCCCCGGGACCTTACACAGATACGCAGTATTTT. Its protein is CASSSPGPYTDTQYF.

This chain uses TRBV9 with TRBJ1-1, with TRBD1 as a possible D gene (5 bases). Germline CDR1 reads SGDLS; CDR2 reads YYNGEE. V shed 3 bases and J shed 2 bases, with 11 bases lying between them. The CDR3 consists of 14 residues. In nucleotides, the CDR3 is TGTGCCAGCAGCGGACGACAGAAAAACACTGAAGCTTTCTTT. This translates into CASSGRQKNTEAFF.

This clone was seen only a few times. The chain recombines TRBV19 with TRBJ1-1; maybe TRBD1 (6 bases). The CDR3 has 14 residues. Germline values: CDR1 LNHDA, CDR2 SQIVND (reference sequence). V was pared by 7 bases and J by 3 bases, with 15 bases between. CDR3 loop: CASTRGGSDTEAFF. Written as DNA, the CDR3 is TGTGCCAGTACCCGAGGGGGGTCAGACACTGAAGCTTTCTTT.

This clone was found once. The chain uses TRBV2 and TRBJ2-7; no clear D gene. Trimming removed 7 bases from V and 5 bases from J, with 15 bases in between. The germline gives CDR1 SNHLY, CDR2 FYNNEI. The CDR3 has 13 residues. CDR3: CASTNFPGHEQYF. For the CDR3, the DNA is TGTGCCAGCACTAACTTTCCTGGCCACGAGCAGTACTTC.

The chain carries TRBV6-1 and TRBJ2-1, with D perhaps matching TRBD2 (6 bases). V lost 4 bases, J lost 3 bases, and 13 bases lay in between. Germline V gene sequence: CDR1 MNHNS, CDR2 SASEGT. This CDR3 is built from 15 residues. CDR3 DNA sequence: TGTGCCAGCAGTGGCCCGGGACTGGACTACAATGAGCAGTTCTTC. It specifies CASSGPGLDYNEQFF.

This chain uses TRBV5-6 with TRBJ1-5; D gene uncertain. V lost 6 bases to trimming and J lost 2 bases, with 9 bases between them. This CDR3 comprises 13 residues. Germline lookup yields CDR1 SGHDT and CDR2 YYEEEE. CDR3 amino acids: CASTAWGNQPQHF. The CDR3 region has the DNA TGTGCCAGCACCGCCTGGGGCAATCAGCCCCAGCATTTT.

This chain connects TRBV6-5 to TRBJ1-6; D remains unclear. Germline-derived CDR1 and CDR2 are MNHEY and SVGAGI. V was shortened by 2 bases and J by 9 bases, with 8 bases between the two germline ends. The CDR3 covers 13 residues. The CDR3 DNA is TGTGCCAGCAGTTACGAAAGGAGTTCACCCCTCCACTTT. It yields the protein CASSYERSSPLHF.

The chain joins TRBV19 to TRBJ2-2, with 7 bases that match TRBD1. Germline V lookup: CDR1 LNHDA, CDR2 SQIVND (reference sequence). Trimming cost V 4 bases and J 6 bases; bases outside gene matches: 2. The CDR3 loop spans 13 amino acids. The CDR3 DNA reads as TGTGCCAGTAGTAGACAGGGCCCCGGGGAGCTGTTTTTT. Its protein product is CASSRQGPGELFF.

The chain employs TRBV9 and TRBJ1-4, with D unclear. The germline V gene has CDR1 SGDLS and CDR2 YYNGEE. Trimming took off 2 bases at V and 5 bases at J, with 19 bases between the two ends. This CDR3 has 17 residues. In DNA, the CDR3 is TGTGCCAGCAGCGTCGAAGACGGAGACTCTGGAAATGAAAAACTGTTTTTT. This sequence encodes CASSVEDGDSGNEKLFF.

The chain combines TRBV2 with TRBJ2-1, with D unclear. Germline loops: CDR1 SNHLY, CDR2 FYNNEI. This CDR3 is 14 amino acids long. V lost 4 bases and J lost 9, with 16 bases in between. The CDR3 nucleotides read TGTGCCAGCAGTGGAGACCTTTACACCGGTGAGCAGTTCTTC. It specifies CASSGDLYTGEQFF.

The chain combines TRBV5-1 with TRBJ2-1, with a weak D call TRBD1 (5 bases). V was pared by 0 bases and J by 4 bases, with 14 bases between. Germline V gives CDR1 SGHRS, CDR2 YFSETQ. This CDR3 spans 16 amino acids. The CDR3 bases are TGCGCCAGCAGCTTGGGCGCCCGGACATTATACAATGAGCAGTTCTTC. Translating it yields CASSLGARTLYNEQFF.

The chain has TRBV7-3 and TRBJ2-3, with D perhaps TRBD2 (5 bases). Germline lookup yields CDR1 SGHTA and CDR2 FQGTGA. Trimming pared 3 bases from V and 0 bases from J, leaving 10 bases between. The CDR3 has 15 amino acids. CDR3 in amino acids: CASSFSGTSTDTQYF. The CDR3 coding sequence is TGTGCCAGCAGCTTCAGCGGTACTAGCACAGATACGCAGTATTTT.

The chain employs TRBV18 and TRBJ2-5; D might be TRBD1 or TRBD2, each matching 6 bases. V lost 6 bases to trimming and J lost 2 bases, with 16 bases between them. This CDR3 spans 15 amino acids. CDR1 KGHSH and CDR2 LQKENI come from the germline V gene. The CDR3: CASSRGTLEQETQYF. In DNA form, the CDR3 reads TGTGCCAGCTCCCGGGGGACACTCGAACAAGAGACCCAGTACTTC.

The V and J genes are TRBV6-5 and TRBJ1-5; D not certain. The germline V gene has CDR1 MNHEY and CDR2 SVGAGI. The CDR3 contains 13 residues. Trimming took 4 bases from V and 4 from J, leaving 8 bases between them. DNA of the CDR3: TGTGCCAGCAGTTCGGTTGGTAATCAGCCCCAGCATTTT. As protein: CASSSVGNQPQHF.

This sequence joins TRBV11-3 and TRBJ2-7; the D call may be TRBD1 or TRBD2 (5 bases each). V dropped 1 base and J dropped 2 bases, with 12 bases sitting between them. This CDR3 is built from 15 residues. CDR1 is SGHNT, CDR2 YENEEA, per germline. The CDR3, as DNA: TGTGCCAGCAGCTTAGGAGGGGCGGCTACCTACGAGCAGTACTTC. Translated, it gives CASSLGGAATYEQYF.

The chain links TRBV7-2 to TRBJ1-2; the D gene is possibly TRBD1 (6 bases). This CDR3 is built from 15 residues. The V end was cut by 1 base, the J end by 5 bases, with 14 bases between. Germline-derived CDR1 and CDR2 are SGHTA and FQGNSA. This chain's CDR3 is CASSLGLQGVYGYTF. In DNA form, the CDR3 reads TGTGCCAGCAGCTTAGGGCTACAGGGTGTTTATGGCTACACCTTC.

The chain has TRBV15 and TRBJ2-3; perhaps D is TRBD1 or TRBD2 (5 bases each). Germline V lookup: CDR1 LNHNV, CDR2 YYDKDF (reference sequence). The CDR3 length is 14 residues. CDR3 sequence (DNA): TGTGCGACCCGGGGCGACGGGATTCGGGATACGCAGTATTTT. Amino acid sequence: CATRGDGIRDTQYF.

The V gene is TRBV7-2, the J gene TRBJ2-3, with D unclear. Trimming left V 4 bases short and J 1 base short, with 3 bases between. The CDR3 consists of 12 residues. The germline V gene encodes CDR1 SGHTA and CDR2 FQGNSA. This chain's CDR3 is CASSSRTDTQYF. CDR3 sequence (DNA): TGTGCCAGCAGCTCGCGCACAGATACGCAGTATTTT. Full variable domain (remainder filled in from reference TRBV7-2 and TRBJ2-3): GAGVSQSPSNKVTEKGKDVELRCDPISGHTALYWYRQSLGQGLEFLIYFQGNSAPDKSGLPSDRFSAERTGGSVSTLTIQRTQQEDSAVYLCASSSRTDTQYFGPGTRLTVL.

The V gene is TRBV18, the J gene TRBJ2-2; TRBD2 matches at 11 bases. This CDR3 contains 16 residues. Germline V lookup: CDR1 KGHSH, CDR2 LQKENI. Trimming at V came to 3 bases and at J to 1 base, leaving 1 base not matched to a gene. CDR3 DNA: TGTGCCAGCTCACCCCTAGCGGGGGGGAACACCGGGGAGCTGTTTTTT. This sequence encodes CASSPLAGGNTGELFF.

This chain joins TRBV2 and TRBJ1-2, with D perhaps TRBD1 (5 bases). The CDR3 consists of 14 residues. The V gene lost 1 base and the J gene lost 4 bases, with 10 bases spanning the gap. The V gene's germline CDR1 is SNHLY and CDR2 FYNNEI. CDR3 coding DNA: TGTGCCAGCAGTGAAGGGACAAGCATCTATGGCTACACCTTC. It is translated as CASSEGTSIYGYTF.

The chain carries TRBV2 and TRBJ2-2; 8 bases line up with TRBD2. V trimming: 6 bases; J trimming: 6 bases; junction bases outside the gene matches: 3. The germline CDR1 and CDR2 sequences are SNHLY and FYNNEI. The CDR3 runs to 13 residues. This CDR3 reads CASRTSVAGELFF. Written as DNA, the CDR3 is TGTGCCAGCAGGACTAGCGTGGCCGGGGAGCTGTTTTTT.

The table lists this clone with a count of one. The chain combines TRBV2 with TRBJ2-7, with 9 bases identical to TRBD1. The CDR3 covers 12 residues. The V gene's germline CDR1 is SNHLY and CDR2 FYNNEI. Losses at the gene ends were 6 bases for V and 9 bases for J; bases not matched to a gene: 6. The CDR3 region is CASRAGQGRQYF. CDR3 sequence (DNA): TGTGCCAGCAGAGCGGGACAGGGTCGGCAGTACTTC.